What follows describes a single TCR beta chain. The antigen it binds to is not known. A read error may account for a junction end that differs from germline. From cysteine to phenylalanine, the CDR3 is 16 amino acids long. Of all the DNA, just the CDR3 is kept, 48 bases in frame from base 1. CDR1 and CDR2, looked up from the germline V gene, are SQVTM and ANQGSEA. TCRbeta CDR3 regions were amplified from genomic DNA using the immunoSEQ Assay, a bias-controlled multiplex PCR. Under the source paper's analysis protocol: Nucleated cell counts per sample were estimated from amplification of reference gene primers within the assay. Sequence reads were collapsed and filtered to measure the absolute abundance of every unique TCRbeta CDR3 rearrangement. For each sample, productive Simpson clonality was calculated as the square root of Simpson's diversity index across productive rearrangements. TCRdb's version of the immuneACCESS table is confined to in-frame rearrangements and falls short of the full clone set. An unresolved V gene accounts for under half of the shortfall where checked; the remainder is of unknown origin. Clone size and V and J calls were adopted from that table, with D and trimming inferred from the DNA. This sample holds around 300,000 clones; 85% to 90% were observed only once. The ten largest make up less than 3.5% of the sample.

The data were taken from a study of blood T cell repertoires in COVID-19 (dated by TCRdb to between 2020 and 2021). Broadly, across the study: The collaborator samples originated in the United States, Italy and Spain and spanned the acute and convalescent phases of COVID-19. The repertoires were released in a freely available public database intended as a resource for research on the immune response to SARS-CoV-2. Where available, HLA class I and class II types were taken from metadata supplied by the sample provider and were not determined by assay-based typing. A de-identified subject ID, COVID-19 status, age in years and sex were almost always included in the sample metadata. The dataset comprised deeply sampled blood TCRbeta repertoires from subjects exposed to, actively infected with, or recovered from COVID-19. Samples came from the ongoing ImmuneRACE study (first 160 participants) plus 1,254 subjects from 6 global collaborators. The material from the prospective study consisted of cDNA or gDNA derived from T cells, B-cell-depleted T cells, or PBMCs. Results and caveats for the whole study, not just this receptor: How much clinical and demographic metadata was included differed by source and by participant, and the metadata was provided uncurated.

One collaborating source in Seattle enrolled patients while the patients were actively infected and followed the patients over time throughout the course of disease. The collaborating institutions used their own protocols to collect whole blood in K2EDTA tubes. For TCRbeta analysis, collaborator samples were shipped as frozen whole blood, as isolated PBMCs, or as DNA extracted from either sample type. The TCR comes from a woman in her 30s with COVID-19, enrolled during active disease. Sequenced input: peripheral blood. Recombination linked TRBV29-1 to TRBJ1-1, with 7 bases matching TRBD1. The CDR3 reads CSVVYTGEKRGTEAFF. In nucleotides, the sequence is TGCAGCGTTGTCTATACAGGGGAGAAAAGGGGCACTGAAGCCTTCTTT.